This T cell receptor (beta chain) is from a study of blood T cell repertoires in COVID-19. Sequenced by immunoSEQ multiplex PCR; TCRdb stores in-frame clones only, minus some. The sample lists roughly 100,000 clones; roughly 84% were seen once. The clonotype was recovered from a man aged 60-69 years with acute or convalescent COVID-19. Sample: peripheral blood.

The CDR3 is CASSLTRERGYTF. The DNA for the CDR3 is TGTGCCAGCAGCTTAACGCGGGAGAGGGGCTACACCTTC. V usage is TRBV7-2 and J usage is TRBJ1-2; D call uncertain. Trimming removed 2 bases from V and 8 bases from J, with 12 bases in between. The CDR3 totals 13 residues. The germline V gene has CDR1 SGHTA and CDR2 FQGNSA.